This TCR beta chain is drawn from a study of blood T cell repertoires in COVID-19. In the study overall: COVID-19 samples, acute and convalescent, were from the United States, Italy and Spain.

V shed 1 base, J shed 4 bases, and the junction held 8 bases outside the gene matches. The CDR3 totals 17 residues. Germline V gives CDR1 LNHNV, CDR2 YYDKDF (reference sequence). Authors' analysis steps: Researchers report that nucleated cell counts were estimated from reference gene primer amplification. Sequencing used immunoSEQ multiplex PCR; TCRdb keeps in-frame clones, though not all of them. V, J and clone size are taken as reported in that table, and D and trimming were inferred from the DNA itself. This table holds roughly 200,000 clones, roughly 80% found once. This clone was counted a single time.

Sequenced sample: peripheral blood. This receptor was taken from a middle-aged man who had recovered from COVID-19. The chain links TRBV15 to TRBJ2-1; 9 positions agree with TRBD2. CDR3 sequence reads: CATSRGLAGQTYNEQFF. The DNA for the CDR3 is TGTGCCACCAGCAGAGGTCTAGCGGGACAGACATACAATGAGCAGTTCTTC.